Below, one T cell receptor beta chain is given with its context. What antigen it recognizes has not been identified. Base qualities were left out, and no much larger clone turns up one base away. The data derive from a study of blood T cell repertoires in COVID-19 (dated by TCRdb to 2019 to 2021). Context from the whole study: The collaborator samples originated in the United States, Italy and Spain and spanned the acute and convalescent phases of COVID-19. HLA class I and class II types, where available, came from metadata supplied by the sample provider rather than from assay-based typing. Subjects who had been exposed to COVID-19, were actively infected with it, or had recovered from it provided the deeply sampled blood TCRbeta repertoires that made up the dataset. Sample metadata almost always included a de-identified subject ID, COVID-19 status, age in years and sex. The material from the prospective study consisted of cDNA or gDNA derived from T cells, B-cell-depleted T cells, or PBMCs. The repertoires were released in a freely available public database intended as a resource for research on the immune response to SARS-CoV-2. The samples were drawn from the first 160 participants of the ongoing ImmuneRACE study and from 950 to 1,500 subjects provided by 6 global collaborators.

TCRbeta CDR3 regions were amplified from genomic DNA by means of the immunoSEQ Assay, a bias-controlled multiplex PCR. From the authors' description of their analysis: The number of nucleated cells in each sample was estimated from the amplification of reference gene primers within the assay. Sequence reads were collapsed and filtered to measure the absolute abundance of every unique TCRbeta CDR3 rearrangement. For each sample, productive Simpson clonality was calculated by taking the square root of Simpson's diversity index across productive rearrangements. TCRdb provides this immuneACCESS table in a form limited to in-frame rearrangements. Some clones are lacking; in checked studies, under half of them reflect an unresolved V gene, and why the rest are absent is not known. For V, J and clone size, that table is used; D and trimming come from the DNA. The sample has approximately 69,000 clones on record, around three quarters of them singletons. The ten most abundant clones make up 16% of the sample.

The collaborating institutions used their own protocols to collect whole blood in K2EDTA tubes. Collaborator samples were shipped for TCRbeta analysis as frozen whole blood, isolated PBMCs, or DNA extracted from either sample type. V is pared back by 0 bases and J by 2 bases, with 5 bases lying between the germline termini. For CDR1 and CDR2, the germline V gene lists SGHRS and YFSETQ. The CDR3 covers 13 residues, taking in both the cysteine and the phenylalanine. Solely the CDR3 DNA is kept, with 39 bases framed from the first base. Points the paper makes about the study in general: The amount of clinical and demographic metadata varied by source and participant and was provided uncurated.

The sequence was obtained from a man in his sixties with acute or convalescent COVID-19. The sample was peripheral blood. The receptor chain draws on TRBV5-1 and TRBJ2-5, with an unclear D gene assignment. CDR3 reads: CASSLVQQETQYF. The nucleotide sequence is TGCGCCAGCAGCTTGGTTCAGCAAGAGACCCAGTACTTC. When the CDR3 is completed using the reference TRBV5-1 and TRBJ2-5 genes on either side, the full variable domain is KAGVTQTPRYLIKTRGQQVTLSCSPISGHRSVSWYQQTPGQGLQFLFEYFSETQRNKGNFPGRFSGRQFSNSRSEMNVSTLELGDSALYLCASSLVQQETQYFGPGTRLLVL.